This TCR beta chain was retrieved from a study of T-cell memory formation after mild COVID-19. As for the study in general: TCR clusters were mostly confined to one donor each. Findings and caveats of the study: Researchers report contracting CD4+ clones mostly in CM and EM, with CD8+ clones in EMRA. Whereas later expanders leaned CD4+, clones contracting day 15 to 85 showed a balanced CD4/CD8 makeup. Still unconfirmed is whether the second-wave clones peaking on day 37 recognized SARS-CoV-2.

With 6 bases clipped from V and 4 bases from J, the junction kept 6 bases outside the gene matches. The CDR3 loop spans 14 amino acids. Germline CDR1 and CDR2: LGHDT and YNNKEL (reference sequence). A note on this clonotype: No antigen is known for it.

MiXCR, applied by TCRdb to the 5' RACE reads, yields one record per CDR3 protein. The sample lists around 300,000 distinct CDR3 sequences, more than 15% occurring once. The sequence derives from a man between 18 and 35 years old who had mild COVID-19 (a few samples of this study predate the infection). Cell type and time point are not known. The V gene is TRBV3-1, the J gene TRBJ2-3; TRBD2 aligns across 8 bases. Sequenced sample: PBMCs or a T cell subset sorted from them (not recorded which). This chain's CDR3 is CASRGGGPPDTQYF. The CDR3 coding sequence is TGTGCCAGCAGAGGCGGGGGGCCCCCAGATACGCAGTATTTT.